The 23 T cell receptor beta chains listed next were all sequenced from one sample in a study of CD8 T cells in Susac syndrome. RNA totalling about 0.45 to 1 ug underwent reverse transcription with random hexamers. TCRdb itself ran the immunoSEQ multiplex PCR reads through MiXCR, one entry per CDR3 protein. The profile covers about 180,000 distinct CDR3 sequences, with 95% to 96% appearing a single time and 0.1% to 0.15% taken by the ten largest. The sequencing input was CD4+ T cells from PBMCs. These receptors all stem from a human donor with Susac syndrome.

The CDR3 DNA sequence: TGCAGCGTTGAATCGGGACCCCACAGCAATGAGCAGTTCTTC. Protein product: CSVESGPHSNEQFF. The V and J genes are TRBV29-1 and TRBJ2-1; the D call may be TRBD1 or TRBD2 (5 bases each). Germline V lookup: CDR1 SQVTM, CDR2 ANQGSEA. V lost 2 bases, J lost 6 bases, and 14 bases lay in between. The CDR3 loop spans 14 amino acids.

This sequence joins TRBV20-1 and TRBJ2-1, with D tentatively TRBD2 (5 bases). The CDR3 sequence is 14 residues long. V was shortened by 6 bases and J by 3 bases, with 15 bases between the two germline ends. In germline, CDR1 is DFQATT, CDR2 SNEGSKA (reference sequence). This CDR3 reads CSASSGAVYNEQFF. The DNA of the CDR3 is TGCAGTGCCAGTAGTGGAGCGGTCTACAATGAGCAGTTCTTC.

The CDR3 DNA follows: TGTGCCTGGAGCAAGGGGGCCAGTGGGGCCAACGTCCTGACTTTC. It encodes CAWSKGASGANVLTF. The chain employs TRBV30 and TRBJ2-6, with 7 bases lining up with TRBD1. The germline V gene encodes CDR1 GTSNPN and CDR2 SVGIG (reference sequence). The CDR3 totals 15 residues. The ends lost 3 bases at V and 3 bases at J; junction bases unmatched: 5.

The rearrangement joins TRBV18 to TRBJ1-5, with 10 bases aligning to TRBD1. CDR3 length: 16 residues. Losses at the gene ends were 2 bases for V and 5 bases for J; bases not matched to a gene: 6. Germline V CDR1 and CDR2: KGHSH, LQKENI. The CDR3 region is CASSPEGTGEHQPQHF. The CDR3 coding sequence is TGTGCCAGCTCACCAGAAGGGACAGGGGAACATCAGCCCCAGCATTTT.

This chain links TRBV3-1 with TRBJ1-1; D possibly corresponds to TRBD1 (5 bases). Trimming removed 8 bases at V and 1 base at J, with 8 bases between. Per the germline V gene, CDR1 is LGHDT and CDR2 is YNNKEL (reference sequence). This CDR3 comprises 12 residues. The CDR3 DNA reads TGTGCCAGCTCACAGGCGAACACTGAAGCTTTCTTT. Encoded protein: CASSQANTEAFF.

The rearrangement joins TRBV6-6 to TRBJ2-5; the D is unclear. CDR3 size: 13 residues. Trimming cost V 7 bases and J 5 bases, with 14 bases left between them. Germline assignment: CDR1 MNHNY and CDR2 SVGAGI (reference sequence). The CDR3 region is CASTPSGEETQYF. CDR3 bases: TGTGCCAGCACCCCCTCCGGCGAGGAGACCCAGTACTTC.

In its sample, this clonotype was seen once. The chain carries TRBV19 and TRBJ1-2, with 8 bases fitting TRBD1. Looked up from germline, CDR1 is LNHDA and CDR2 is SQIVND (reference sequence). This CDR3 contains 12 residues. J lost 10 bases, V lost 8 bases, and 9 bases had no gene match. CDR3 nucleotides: TGTGCCAGTGCGGACAGGGTTCAGGACTACACCTTC. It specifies CASADRVQDYTF. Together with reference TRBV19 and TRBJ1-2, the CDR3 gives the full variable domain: DGGITQSPKYLFRKEGQNVTLSCEQNLNHDAMYWYRQDPGQGLRLIYYSQIVNDFQKGDIAEGYSVSREKKESFPLTVTSAQKNPTAFYLCASADRVQDYTFGSGTRLTVV.

In DNA, the CDR3 is TGTGCCAGCAGCAGCAGCGAGTCCTACAATGAGCAGTTCTTC. This codes for CASSSSESYNEQFF. The chain carries TRBV21-1 and TRBJ2-1. TRBV21-1 is annotated as a pseudogene. CDR3 length: 14 amino acids.

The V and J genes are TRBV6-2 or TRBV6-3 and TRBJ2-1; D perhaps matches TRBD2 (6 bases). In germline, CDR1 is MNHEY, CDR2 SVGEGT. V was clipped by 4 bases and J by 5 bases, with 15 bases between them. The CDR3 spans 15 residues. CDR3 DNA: TGTGCCAGCAGTTCCCGACTAGTTCATGACAATGAGCAGTTCTTC. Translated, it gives CASSSRLVHDNEQFF.

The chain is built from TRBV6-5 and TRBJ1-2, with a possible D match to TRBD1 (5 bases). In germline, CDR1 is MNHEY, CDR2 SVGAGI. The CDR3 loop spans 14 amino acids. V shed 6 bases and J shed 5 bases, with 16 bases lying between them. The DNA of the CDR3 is TGTGCCAGCAGCAAGGGGCCTTCGGGATATGGCTACACCTTC. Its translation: CASSKGPSGYGYTF.

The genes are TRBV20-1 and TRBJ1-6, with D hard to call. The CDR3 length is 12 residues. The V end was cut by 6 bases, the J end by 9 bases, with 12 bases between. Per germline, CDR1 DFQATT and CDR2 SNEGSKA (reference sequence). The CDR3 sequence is CSAQMESSPLHF. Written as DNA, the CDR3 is TGCAGTGCCCAAATGGAAAGTTCACCCCTCCACTTT.

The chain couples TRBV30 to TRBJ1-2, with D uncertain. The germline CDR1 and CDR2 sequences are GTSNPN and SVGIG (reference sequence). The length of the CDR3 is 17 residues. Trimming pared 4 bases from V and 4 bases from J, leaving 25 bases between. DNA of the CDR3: TGTGCCTGGATTCCATCCCGAGGTCCTCCGGGTGGCTATGGCTACACCTTC. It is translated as CAWIPSRGPPGGYGYTF.

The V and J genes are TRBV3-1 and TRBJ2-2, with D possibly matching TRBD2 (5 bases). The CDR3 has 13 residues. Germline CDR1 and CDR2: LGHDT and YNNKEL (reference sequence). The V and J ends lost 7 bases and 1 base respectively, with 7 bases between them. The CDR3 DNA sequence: TGTGCCAGCACCCGGGGGAACACCGGGGAGCTGTTTTTT. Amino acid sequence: CASTRGNTGELFF.

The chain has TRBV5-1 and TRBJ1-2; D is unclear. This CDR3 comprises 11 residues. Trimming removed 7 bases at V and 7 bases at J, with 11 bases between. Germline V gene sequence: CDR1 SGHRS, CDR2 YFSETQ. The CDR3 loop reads CASYGGSGYTF. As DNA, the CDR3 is TGCGCCAGCTATGGAGGATCTGGCTACACCTTC. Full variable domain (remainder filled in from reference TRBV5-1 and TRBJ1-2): KAGVTQTPRYLIKTRGQQVTLSCSPISGHRSVSWYQQTPGQGLQFLFEYFSETQRNKGNFPGRFSGRQFSNSRSEMNVSTLELGDSALYLCASYGGSGYTFGSGTRLTVV.

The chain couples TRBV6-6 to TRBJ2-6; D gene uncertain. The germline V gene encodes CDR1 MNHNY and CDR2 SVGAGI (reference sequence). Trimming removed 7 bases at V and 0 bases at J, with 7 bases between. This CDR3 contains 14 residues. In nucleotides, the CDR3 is TGTGCCAGCAATACATTCTCTGGGGCCAACGTCCTGACTTTC. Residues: CASNTFSGANVLTF.

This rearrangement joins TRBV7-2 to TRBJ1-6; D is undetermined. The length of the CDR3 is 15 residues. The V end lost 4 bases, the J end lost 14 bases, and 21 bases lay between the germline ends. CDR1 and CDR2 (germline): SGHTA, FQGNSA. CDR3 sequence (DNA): TGTGCCAGCAGCTCCACCCCCGGCCCCGAAGCCGCCCTCCACTTT. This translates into CASSSTPGPEAALHF.

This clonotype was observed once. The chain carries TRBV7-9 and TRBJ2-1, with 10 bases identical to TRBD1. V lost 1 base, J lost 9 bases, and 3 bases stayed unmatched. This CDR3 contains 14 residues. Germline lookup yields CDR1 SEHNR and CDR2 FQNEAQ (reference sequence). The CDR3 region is CASSLGTGGGEQFF. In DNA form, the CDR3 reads TGTGCCAGCAGCTTAGGGACAGGGGGTGGTGAGCAGTTCTTC.

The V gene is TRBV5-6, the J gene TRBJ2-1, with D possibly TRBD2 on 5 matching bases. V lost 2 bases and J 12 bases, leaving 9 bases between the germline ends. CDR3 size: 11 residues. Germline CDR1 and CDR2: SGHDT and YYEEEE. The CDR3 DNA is TGTGCCAGCAGCTTCAGTAGCGTGCAGTTCTTC. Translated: CASSFSSVQFF.

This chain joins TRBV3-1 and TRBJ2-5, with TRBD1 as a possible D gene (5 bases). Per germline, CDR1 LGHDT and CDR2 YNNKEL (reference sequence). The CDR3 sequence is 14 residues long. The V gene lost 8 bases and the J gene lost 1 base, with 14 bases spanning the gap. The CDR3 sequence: CASSRQTLQETQYF. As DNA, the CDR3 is TGTGCCAGCTCAAGACAGACTCTCCAAGAGACCCAGTACTTC.

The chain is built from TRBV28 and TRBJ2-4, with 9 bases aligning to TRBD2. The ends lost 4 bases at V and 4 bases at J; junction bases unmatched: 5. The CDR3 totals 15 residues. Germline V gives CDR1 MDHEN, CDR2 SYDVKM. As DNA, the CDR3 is TGTGCCAGCAGTTCTTTAGCGGGGGATAAAAACATTCAGTACTTC. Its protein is CASSSLAGDKNIQYF.

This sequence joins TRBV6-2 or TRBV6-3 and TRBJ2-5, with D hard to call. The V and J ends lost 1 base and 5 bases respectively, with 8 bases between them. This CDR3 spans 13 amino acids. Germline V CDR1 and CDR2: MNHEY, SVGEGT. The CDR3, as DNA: TGTGCCAGCAGTTACTATCCGCGGGAGACCCAGTACTTC. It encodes CASSYYPRETQYF.

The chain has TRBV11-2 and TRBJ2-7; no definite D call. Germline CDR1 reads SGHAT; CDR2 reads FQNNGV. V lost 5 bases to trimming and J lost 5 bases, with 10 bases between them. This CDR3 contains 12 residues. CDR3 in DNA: TGTGCCAGCAGCCAGATGGGCCACGAGCAGTACGTC. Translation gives CASSQMGHEQYV.

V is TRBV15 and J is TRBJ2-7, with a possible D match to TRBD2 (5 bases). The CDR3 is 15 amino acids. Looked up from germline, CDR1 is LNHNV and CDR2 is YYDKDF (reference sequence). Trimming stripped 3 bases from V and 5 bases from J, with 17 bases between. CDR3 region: CATSRWDEGAHEQYF. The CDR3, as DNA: TGTGCCACCAGCAGGTGGGATGAGGGAGCCCACGAGCAGTACTTC.